The 19 T cell receptor beta chains reported below all come from one sample, sequenced in a study of shared clonotypes between healthy human individuals. The repertoire was sequenced with immunoSEQ multiplex PCR; TCRdb's copy has only in-frame clones and lacks some. In the table there are approximately 2.5 million clones, about 92% of which are singletons. The sample comprised naive CD4+ T cells sorted from blood. As to subset: CD45RA+ positively selected. These receptors were taken from a man between 18 and 29 years old in good health.

The gene calls are TRBV18 and TRBJ2-2; TRBD2 agrees at 12 bases. The germline V gene encodes CDR1 KGHSH and CDR2 LQKENI. V gave up 0 bases and J gave up 12 bases; unmatched junction bases: 20. The CDR3 covers 20 residues. The CDR3 bases are TGTGCCAGCTCACCACCGTGGGCGGCAGGACTAGCGGGAACACTTAGCCAGCTGTTTTTT. Its protein product is CASSPPWAAGLAGTLSQLFF. The entire variable domain, with the rest obtained from reference TRBV18 and TRBJ2-2, is as follows: NAGVMQNPRHLVRRRGQEARLRCSPMKGHSHVYWYRQLPEEGLKFMVYLQKENIIDESGMPKERFSAEFPKEGPSILRIQQVVRGDSAAYFCASSPPWAAGLAGTLSQLFFGEGSRLTVL.

The chain joins TRBV28 to TRBJ1-4; D not certain. The germline V gene encodes CDR1 MDHEN and CDR2 SYDVKM. The CDR3 totals 14 residues. Trimming shortened V by 6 bases and J by 5 bases, and 13 bases separated the two germline ends. This chain's CDR3 is CASSHPSANEKLFF. For the CDR3, the DNA is TGTGCCAGCAGCCATCCCTCAGCAAATGAAAAACTGTTTTTT. Supplemented by reference TRBV28 and TRBJ1-4, the full variable domain reads DVKVTQSSRYLVKRTGEKVFLECVQDMDHENMFWYRQDPGLGLRLIYFSYDVKMKEKGDIPEGYSVSREKKERFSLILESASTNQTSMYLCASSHPSANEKLFFGSGTQLSVL.

The chain uses TRBV2 and TRBJ2-2; D could derive from TRBD1 or TRBD2 (5 bases each). Germline V gives CDR1 SNHLY, CDR2 FYNNEI. The CDR3 length is 14 residues. V dropped 6 bases and J dropped 7 bases, with 15 bases sitting between them. In nucleotides, the CDR3 is TGTGCCAGCAGCATAACCGGGGCCAACGGGGAGCTGTTTTTT. Translating it yields CASSITGANGELFF.

V usage is TRBV28 and J usage is TRBJ1-6; D is undetermined. The CDR3 consists of 15 residues. Deletions cut 1 base from V and 4 bases from J, with 8 bases between. Germline CDR1 MDHEN, CDR2 SYDVKM. The CDR3 region is CASSLSGMYNSPLHF. DNA of the CDR3: TGTGCCAGCAGTTTATCCGGGATGTATAATTCACCCCTCCACTTT.

A note on this clone: Other DNA sequences in the same sample also yield this CDR3. The chain couples TRBV30 to TRBJ1-6; D might be TRBD1 (5 bases). The CDR3 totals 13 residues. Trimming cost V 4 bases and J 7 bases, with 11 bases left between them. The germline CDR1 and CDR2 sequences are GTSNPN and SVGIG (reference sequence). CDR3 residues: CAWNRGDNSPLHF. CDR3 coding DNA: TGTGCCTGGAATAGGGGCGACAATTCACCCCTCCACTTT.

CDR3 region: CASSGDSNQPQHF. The CDR3 DNA sequence: TGTGCCAGCAGCGGCGATAGCAATCAGCCCCAGCATTTT. J is TRBJ1-5 and V is TRBV6-6, with D unclear. Trimming stripped 6 bases from V and 0 bases from J, with 6 bases between. This CDR3 has 13 amino acids. The germline gives CDR1 MNHNY, CDR2 SVGAGI (reference sequence).

This chain uses TRBV6-1 with TRBJ2-7; D tentatively fits TRBD1 or TRBD2 (6 bases each). Germline-derived CDR1 and CDR2 are MNHNS and SASEGT. The CDR3 loop spans 14 amino acids. V was cut by 5 bases and J by 5 bases, with 16 bases left in between. CDR3 sequence reads: CASSSRGPQDEQYF. The CDR3 coding sequence is TGTGCCAGCAGTTCCCGGGGGCCTCAGGACGAGCAGTACTTC.

This clone was seen only once. The gene calls are TRBV7-9 and TRBJ2-7; 7 positions match TRBD1. CDR3 length: 14 residues. Germline V gene data show CDR1 as SEHNR and CDR2 as FQNEAQ (reference sequence). Trimming took 8 bases from V and 3 from J; bases not matched to a gene: 10. The CDR3 region is CASDSRDRGYEQYF. CDR3 bases: TGTGCCAGCGACTCCCGGGACAGAGGCTACGAGCAGTACTTC.

V usage is TRBV2 and J usage is TRBJ1-1; the D is unclear. CDR3 length equals 14 residues. V was pared by 6 bases and J by 2 bases, with 13 bases between. The germline CDR1 and CDR2 sequences are SNHLY and FYNNEI. CDR3 in amino acids: CASRITGANTEAFF. CDR3 nucleotides: TGTGCCAGCAGAATCACGGGAGCTAACACTGAAGCTTTCTTT.

The chain combines TRBV2 with TRBJ2-7; possible D gene TRBD1, 5 bases. Germline V gene data show CDR1 as SNHLY and CDR2 as FYNNEI. The CDR3 length is 16 residues. The V end was cut by 0 bases, the J end by 1 base, with 13 bases between. In DNA form, the CDR3 reads TGTGCCAGCAGTGAAGCGGGGCAGATTAGATCCTACGAGCAGTACTTC. This codes for CASSEAGQIRSYEQYF.

V and J are TRBV6-5 and TRBJ1-4; D gene ambiguous. Germline values: CDR1 MNHEY, CDR2 SVGAGI. This CDR3 is 14 amino acids long. Trimming removed 2 bases at V and 4 bases at J, with 8 bases between. In DNA form, the CDR3 reads TGTGCCAGCAGTTACCGCAGCTTTAATGAAAAACTGTTTTTT. This translates into CASSYRSFNEKLFF.

V and J are TRBV5-1 and TRBJ2-5, with 8 positions matching TRBD1. The CDR3 loop spans 14 amino acids. The germline gives CDR1 SGHRS, CDR2 YFSETQ. V gave up 6 bases and J gave up 5 bases; unmatched junction bases: 9. The CDR3 loop reads CASTLDRGGETQYF. The DNA for the CDR3 is TGCGCCAGCACCCTCGACAGGGGAGGCGAGACCCAGTACTTC.

The CDR3 nucleotides read TGTGCCAGCAGTGTGGGGGGGAACACTGAAGCTTTCTTT. It is translated as CASSVGGNTEAFF. The rearrangement joins TRBV6-4 to TRBJ1-1; D perhaps matches TRBD1 (5 bases). This CDR3 region has 13 residues. V lost 4 bases and J 1 base, leaving 7 bases between the germline ends. Looked up from germline, CDR1 is MRHNA and CDR2 is SNTAGT.

As for this clone: Different DNA sequences within this sample yield the same CDR3. This chain connects TRBV18 to TRBJ1-1; 7 positions match TRBD1. Germline CDR1 KGHSH, CDR2 LQKENI. Unmatched junction bases numbered 3, after V lost 2 bases and J lost 0 bases. The CDR3 totals 15 residues. CDR3 protein: CASSPRGGMNTEAFF. In nucleotides, the CDR3 is TGTGCCAGCTCACCAAGAGGGGGCATGAACACTGAAGCTTTCTTT.

V gene TRBV18 combines with J gene TRBJ2-7; 9 bases are a match to TRBD2. CDR1 and CDR2 from the germline V gene are KGHSH and LQKENI. Germline trimming cut 2 bases from V and 2 bases from J; bases unmatched to any gene: 4. CDR3 size: 15 residues. The CDR3 here is CASSPTAGGTYEQYF. The CDR3 DNA follows: TGTGCCAGCTCACCAACAGCGGGAGGTACCTACGAGCAGTACTTC. Full variable domain (missing parts from reference TRBV18 and TRBJ2-7): NAGVMQNPRHLVRRRGQEARLRCSPMKGHSHVYWYRQLPEEGLKFMVYLQKENIIDESGMPKERFSAEFPKEGPSILRIQQVVRGDSAAYFCASSPTAGGTYEQYFGPGTRLTVT.

The V and J genes are TRBV19 and TRBJ2-4; D possibly corresponds to TRBD1 (6 bases). This CDR3 has 17 amino acids. Germline V gene lookup returns CDR1 LNHDA and CDR2 SQIVND (reference sequence). The ends were cut back, 2 bases at V and 0 bases at J, with 14 bases in the middle. The CDR3, as DNA: TGTGCCAGTAGTATAACGACAGGAGCCCTAGCCAAAAACATTCAGTACTTC. This encodes CASSITTGALAKNIQYF.

V is TRBV16 and J is TRBJ1-2; possibly TRBD1 for D (5 bases). With 4 bases removed from V and 2 bases from J, the gap between germline ends came to 14 bases. The CDR3 is made up of 15 amino acids. Germline lookup yields CDR1 KGHSY and CDR2 FQNENV. The CDR3 DNA is TGTGCCAGCAGCCTGAGCAGGGATAAGAACTATGGCTACACCTTC. It codes for CASSLSRDKNYGYTF.

The V and J genes are TRBV2 and TRBJ2-3; 10 bases map to TRBD2. Looked up from germline, CDR1 is SNHLY and CDR2 is FYNNEI. V was pared by 4 bases and J by 10 bases, with 11 bases of the junction left unmatched. This CDR3 contains 15 residues. The chain's CDR3 is CASSGGLASPLAQYF. DNA of the CDR3: TGTGCCAGCAGTGGGGGACTAGCGAGCCCGCTGGCGCAGTATTTT.

V gene TRBV30 combines with J gene TRBJ2-2, with D perhaps TRBD1 (6 bases). Germline V CDR1 and CDR2: GTSNPN, SVGIG (reference sequence). The CDR3 length is 16 residues. V was shortened by 3 bases and J by 5 bases, with 19 bases between the two germline ends. In DNA form, the CDR3 reads TGTGCCTGGAGGGGACAATTGGCGAGCCTGACCGGGGAGCTGTTTTTT. Amino acid sequence: CAWRGQLASLTGELFF.